Detailed here is one TCR beta chain. Using immunoSEQ multiplex PCR, the repertoire was profiled, and TCRdb retains in-frame clones only, with some absent. Seen here are more than 500,000 clones, approximately 95% observed once, and the top ten hold about 0.11%. The germline V and J ends were trimmed by 3 bases and 3 bases, with 15 bases remaining between them. The CDR3 covers 15 residues. Germline assignment: CDR1 MDHEN and CDR2 SYDVKM. The source of the sample is a study of shared clonotypes between healthy human individuals. Naive CD8 cells comprised CD45RO-negative, CCR7-positively selected cells, excluding terminally differentiated effector memory CD45RA+ cells.

Sequencing was done on a sample of naive CD8+ T cells sorted from blood. This sequence originates from a woman younger than 45 in good health. V and J are TRBV28 and TRBJ2-7; possible D gene TRBD1, 5 bases. The CDR3 DNA sequence: TGTGCCAGCAGTTTTTTGGGCCAAAGGGGCTACGAGCAGTACTTC. Its protein product is CASSFLGQRGYEQYF.